This TCR beta chain was retrieved from a study of cytomegalovirus exposure and HLA in healthy donors. Study background: In a previous analysis, nearly 120 million unique TCR beta sequences were found from about 190 million T cells. Study-wide points: Exclusion applied to some V segments, including TRBV6-2 and TRBV6-3, as they were indistinguishable. Immune exposure information available was restricted to CMV serostatus.

The V end was cut by 7 bases, the J end by 0 bases, with 12 bases between. The CDR3 spans 15 residues. The germline V gene encodes CDR1 MNHEY and CDR2 SMNVEV (reference sequence). The primer mix had 60 Vbeta and 13 Jbeta primers. Libraries were prepared by immunoSEQ multiplex PCR; TCRdb keeps only in-frame clonotypes and omits some of them. The table has 130,000 to 150,000 clones, around 80% seen once. Details on this clone: The antigen is not known.

This rearrangement joins TRBV27 to TRBJ2-2; tentative D call: TRBD1 (5 bases). The clonotype originates from a man aged 40-49 years in good health and CMV-seropositive. Sequencing input: PBMCs. The CDR3 nucleotides read TGTGCCAGCAAAATGGGGCTACCGAACACCGGGGAGCTGTTTTTT. Translating gives CASKMGLPNTGELFF.